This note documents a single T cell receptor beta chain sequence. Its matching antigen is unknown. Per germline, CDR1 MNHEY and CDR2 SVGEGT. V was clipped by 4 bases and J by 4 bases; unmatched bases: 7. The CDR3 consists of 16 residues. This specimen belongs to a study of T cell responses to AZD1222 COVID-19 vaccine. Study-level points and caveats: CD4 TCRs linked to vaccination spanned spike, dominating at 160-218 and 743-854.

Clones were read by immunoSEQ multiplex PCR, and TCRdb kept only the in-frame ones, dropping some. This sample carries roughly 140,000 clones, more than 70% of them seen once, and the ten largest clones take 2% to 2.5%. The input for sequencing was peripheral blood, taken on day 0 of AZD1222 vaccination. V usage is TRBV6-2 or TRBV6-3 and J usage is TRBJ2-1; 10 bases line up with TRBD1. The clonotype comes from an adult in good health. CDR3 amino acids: CASSWTPGQGYNEQFF. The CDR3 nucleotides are TGTGCCAGCAGTTGGACCCCGGGACAGGGGTACAATGAGCAGTTCTTC.